This T cell receptor beta chain was recovered during a study of blood T cell repertoires in COVID-19. In the study overall: Both acute and convalescent COVID-19 samples were obtained from the United States, Italy and Spain.

V lost 5 bases to trimming and J lost 4 bases, with 14 bases between them. CDR1 SEHNR and CDR2 FQNEAQ come from the germline V gene (reference sequence). The CDR3 has 14 amino acids. The table came from immunoSEQ multiplex PCR; TCRdb's copy has only in-frame clones and leaves some out. The profile shows about 240,000 clones, 85% to 90% of them singletons. The sequence came from a middle-aged woman who had recovered from COVID-19. The sequencing sample was made of peripheral blood. The chain joins TRBV7-9 to TRBJ1-1; TRBD1 might be the D (5 bases). CDR3 protein: CASSPGLVATEAFF. The CDR3 nucleotides are TGTGCCAGCAGCCCAGGGCTGGTCGCCACTGAAGCTTTCTTT. The full variable domain, rest sourced from reference TRBV7-9 and TRBJ1-1, is DTGVSQNPRHKITKRGQNVTFRCDPISEHNRLYWYRQTLGQGPEFLTYFQNEAQLEKSRLLSDRFSAERPKGSFSTLEIQRTEQGDSAMYLCASSPGLVATEAFFGQGTRLTVV.